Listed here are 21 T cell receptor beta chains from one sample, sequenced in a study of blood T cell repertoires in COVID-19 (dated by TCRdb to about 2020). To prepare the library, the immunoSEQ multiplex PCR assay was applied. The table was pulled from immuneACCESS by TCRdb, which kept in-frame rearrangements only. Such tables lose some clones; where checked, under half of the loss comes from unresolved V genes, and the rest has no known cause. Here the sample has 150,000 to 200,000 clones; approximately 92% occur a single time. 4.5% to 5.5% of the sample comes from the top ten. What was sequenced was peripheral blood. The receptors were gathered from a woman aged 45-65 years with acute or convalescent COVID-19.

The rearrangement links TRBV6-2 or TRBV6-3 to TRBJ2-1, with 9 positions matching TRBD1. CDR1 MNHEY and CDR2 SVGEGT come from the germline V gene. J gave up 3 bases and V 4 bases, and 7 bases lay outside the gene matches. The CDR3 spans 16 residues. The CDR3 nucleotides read TGTGCCAGCAGTTTCGACCCGGGACAGGGCTACAATGAGCAGTTCTTC. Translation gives CASSFDPGQGYNEQFF.

The CDR3 reads CASSQGSVTYGYTF. Here the CDR3 DNA reads TGTGCCAGCAGCCAAGGTTCCGTGACTTATGGCTACACCTTC. The chain has TRBV4-2 and TRBJ1-2, with D uncertain. The CDR3 is 14 amino acids. CDR1 is LGHNA and CDR2 is YNFKEQ in the germline V gene. V lost 1 base and J 5 bases, leaving 11 bases between the germline ends.

CDR3 in DNA: TGTGCCAGCAGTTCGGGACAGGGGGCAGCCCCGAACACTGAAGCTTTCTTT. Protein sequence: CASSSGQGAAPNTEAFF. The rearrangement links TRBV27 to TRBJ1-1; TRBD1 agrees at 12 bases. Germline V gene lookup returns CDR1 MNHEY and CDR2 SMNVEV (reference sequence). Losses at the gene ends were 4 bases for V and 1 base for J; bases not matched to a gene: 7. The CDR3 covers 17 residues.

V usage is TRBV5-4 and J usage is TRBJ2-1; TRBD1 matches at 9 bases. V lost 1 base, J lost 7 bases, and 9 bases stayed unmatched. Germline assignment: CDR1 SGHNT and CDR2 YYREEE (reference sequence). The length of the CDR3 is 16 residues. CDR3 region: CASSLLHRTGVNEQFF. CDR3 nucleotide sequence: TGTGCCAGCAGCTTGCTCCACCGGACAGGGGTGAATGAGCAGTTCTTC.

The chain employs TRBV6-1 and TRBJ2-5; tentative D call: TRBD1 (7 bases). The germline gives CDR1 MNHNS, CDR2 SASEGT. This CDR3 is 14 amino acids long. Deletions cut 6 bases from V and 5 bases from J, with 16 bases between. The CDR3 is CASSGGGAGETQYF. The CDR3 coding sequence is TGTGCCAGCAGCGGAGGGGGCGCGGGGGAGACCCAGTACTTC.

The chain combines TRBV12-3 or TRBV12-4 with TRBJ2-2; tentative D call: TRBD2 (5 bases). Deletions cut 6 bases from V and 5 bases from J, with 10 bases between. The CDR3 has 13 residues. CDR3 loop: CASSRRETGELFF. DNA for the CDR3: TGTGCCAGCAGCAGAAGGGAGACCGGGGAGCTGTTTTTT.

The CDR3 nucleotides read TGTGCCAGTAGGAATCAGGGGGCAGAGACCCAGTACTTC. Its translation is CASRNQGAETQYF. The chain combines TRBV19 with TRBJ2-5, with 8 bases aligning to TRBD1. The CDR3 covers 13 residues. Germline loops: CDR1 LNHDA, CDR2 SQIVND (reference sequence). V shed 6 bases and J 4 bases; nucleotides not matched to a gene: 4. Full variable domain (rest looked up from reference TRBV19 and TRBJ2-5): DGGITQSPKYLFRKEGQNVTLSCEQNLNHDAMYWYRQDPGQGLRLIYYSQIVNDFQKGDIAEGYSVSREKKESFPLTVTSAQKNPTAFYLCASRNQGAETQYFGPGTRLLVL.

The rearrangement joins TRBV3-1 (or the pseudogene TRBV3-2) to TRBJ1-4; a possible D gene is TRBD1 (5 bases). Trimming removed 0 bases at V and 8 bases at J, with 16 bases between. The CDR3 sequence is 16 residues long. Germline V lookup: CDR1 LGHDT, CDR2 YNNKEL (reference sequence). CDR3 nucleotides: TGTGCCAGCAGCCAAGATCAGGCAGGGTCGAGGGAAAAACTGTTTTTT. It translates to CASSQDQAGSREKLFF.

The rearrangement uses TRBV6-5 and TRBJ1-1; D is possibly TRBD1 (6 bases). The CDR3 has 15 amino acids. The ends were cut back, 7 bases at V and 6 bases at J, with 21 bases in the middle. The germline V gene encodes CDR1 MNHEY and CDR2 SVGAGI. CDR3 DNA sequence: TGTGCCAGCAAACGCCGGGACATGCGGCTCGCTGAAGCTTTCTTT. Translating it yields CASKRRDMRLAEAFF.

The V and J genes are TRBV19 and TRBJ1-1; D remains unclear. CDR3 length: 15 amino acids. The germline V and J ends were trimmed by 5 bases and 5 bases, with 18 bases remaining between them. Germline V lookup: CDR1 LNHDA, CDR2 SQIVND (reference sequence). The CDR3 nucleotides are TGTGCCAGTAGTCGAGGAACCATGGGAGGAACTGAAGCTTTCTTT. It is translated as CASSRGTMGGTEAFF.

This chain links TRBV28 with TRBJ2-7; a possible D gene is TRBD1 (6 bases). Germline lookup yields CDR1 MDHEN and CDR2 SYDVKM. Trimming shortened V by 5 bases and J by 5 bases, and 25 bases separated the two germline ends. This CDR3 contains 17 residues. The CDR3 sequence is CASSPPSGRGSHHEQYF. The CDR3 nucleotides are TGTGCCAGCAGTCCCCCTTCGGGCAGGGGATCCCACCACGAGCAGTACTTC.

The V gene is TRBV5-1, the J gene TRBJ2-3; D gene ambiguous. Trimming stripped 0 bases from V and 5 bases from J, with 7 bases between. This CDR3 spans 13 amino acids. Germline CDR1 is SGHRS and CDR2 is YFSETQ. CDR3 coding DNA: TGCGCCAGCAGCTTGGCTAGAAGAGATACGCAGTATTTT. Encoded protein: CASSLARRDTQYF.

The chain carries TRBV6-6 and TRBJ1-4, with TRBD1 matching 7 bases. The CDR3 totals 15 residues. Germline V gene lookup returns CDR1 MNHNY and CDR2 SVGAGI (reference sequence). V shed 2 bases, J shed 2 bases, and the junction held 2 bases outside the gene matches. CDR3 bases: TGTGCCAGCAGTTACCAGGGGGATACTAATGAAAAACTGTTTTTT. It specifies CASSYQGDTNEKLFF.

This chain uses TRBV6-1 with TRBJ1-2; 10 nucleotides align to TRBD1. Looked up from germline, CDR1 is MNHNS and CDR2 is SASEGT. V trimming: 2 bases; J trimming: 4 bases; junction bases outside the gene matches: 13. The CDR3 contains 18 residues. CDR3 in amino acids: CASSENKGLTGGSYGYTF. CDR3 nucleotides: TGTGCCAGCAGTGAAAATAAGGGTCTGACAGGGGGCAGCTATGGCTACACCTTC.

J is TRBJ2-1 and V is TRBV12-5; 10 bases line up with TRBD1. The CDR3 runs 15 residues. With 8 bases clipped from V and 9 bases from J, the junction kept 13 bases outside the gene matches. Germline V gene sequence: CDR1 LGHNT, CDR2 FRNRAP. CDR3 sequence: CASCSGTGVRGEQFF. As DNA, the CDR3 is TGTGCTAGTTGCTCCGGGACAGGGGTTCGGGGTGAGCAGTTCTTC.

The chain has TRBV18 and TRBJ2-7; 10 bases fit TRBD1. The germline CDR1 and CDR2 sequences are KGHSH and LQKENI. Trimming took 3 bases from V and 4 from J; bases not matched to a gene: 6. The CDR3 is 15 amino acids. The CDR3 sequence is CASSPTGGQGYEQYF. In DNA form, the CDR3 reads TGTGCCAGCTCACCGACTGGGGGACAGGGGTACGAGCAGTACTTC.

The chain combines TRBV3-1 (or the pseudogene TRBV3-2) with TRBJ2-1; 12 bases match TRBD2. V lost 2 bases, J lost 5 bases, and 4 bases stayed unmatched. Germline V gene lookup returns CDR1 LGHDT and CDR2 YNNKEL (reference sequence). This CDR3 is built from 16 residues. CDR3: CASSQPSGRADNEQFF. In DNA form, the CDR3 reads TGTGCCAGCAGCCAACCTAGCGGGAGGGCCGACAATGAGCAGTTCTTC.

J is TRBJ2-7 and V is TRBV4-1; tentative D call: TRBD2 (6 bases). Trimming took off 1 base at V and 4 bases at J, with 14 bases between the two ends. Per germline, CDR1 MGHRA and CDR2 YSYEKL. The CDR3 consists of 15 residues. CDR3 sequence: CASSQGGGAEYEQYF. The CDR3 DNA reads TGCGCCAGCAGCCAAGGAGGAGGGGCGGAATACGAGCAGTACTTC.

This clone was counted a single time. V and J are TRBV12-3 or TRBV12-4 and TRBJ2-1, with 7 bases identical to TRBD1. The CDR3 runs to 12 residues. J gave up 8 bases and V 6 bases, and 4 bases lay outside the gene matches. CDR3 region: CASSFTGDEQFF. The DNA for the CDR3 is TGTGCCAGCAGCTTCACAGGGGATGAGCAGTTCTTC.

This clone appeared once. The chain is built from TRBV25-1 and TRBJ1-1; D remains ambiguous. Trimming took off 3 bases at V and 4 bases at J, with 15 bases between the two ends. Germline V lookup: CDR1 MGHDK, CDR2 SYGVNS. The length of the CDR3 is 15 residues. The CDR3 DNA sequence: TGTGCCAGCAGTGAGAGGCGATCCCCTTTCACTGAAGCTTTCTTT. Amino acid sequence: CASSERRSPFTEAFF.

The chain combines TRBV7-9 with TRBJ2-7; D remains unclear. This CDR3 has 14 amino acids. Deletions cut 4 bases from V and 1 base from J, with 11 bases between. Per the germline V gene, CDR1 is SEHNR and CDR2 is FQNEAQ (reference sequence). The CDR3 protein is CASSSSMRSYEQYF. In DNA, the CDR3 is TGTGCCAGCAGCTCCTCAATGAGGTCCTACGAGCAGTACTTC.